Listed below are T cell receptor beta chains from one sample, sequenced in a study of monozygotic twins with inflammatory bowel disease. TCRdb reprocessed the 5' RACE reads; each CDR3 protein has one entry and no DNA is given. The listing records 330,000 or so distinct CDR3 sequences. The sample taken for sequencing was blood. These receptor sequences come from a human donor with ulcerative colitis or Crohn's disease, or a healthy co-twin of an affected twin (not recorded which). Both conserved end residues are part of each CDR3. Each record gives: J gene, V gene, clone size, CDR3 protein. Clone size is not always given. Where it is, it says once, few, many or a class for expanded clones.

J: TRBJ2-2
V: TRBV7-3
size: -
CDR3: CASSSSGLASAGELFF

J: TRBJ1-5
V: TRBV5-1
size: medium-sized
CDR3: CASSLDTGHNQPQHF

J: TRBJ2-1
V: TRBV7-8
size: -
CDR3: CASSLVALADNEQFF

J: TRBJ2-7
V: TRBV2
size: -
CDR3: CASSDGNTYEQYF

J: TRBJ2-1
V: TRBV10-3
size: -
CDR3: CAISRAGGEQFF

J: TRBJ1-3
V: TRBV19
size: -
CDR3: CASSIGRISGNTIYF

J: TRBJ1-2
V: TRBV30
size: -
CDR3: CAWRADRSNYGYTF

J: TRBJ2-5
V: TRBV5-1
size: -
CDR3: CASSLALAVHQETQYF

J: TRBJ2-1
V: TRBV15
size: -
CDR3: CATSRDQVGSLEQFF

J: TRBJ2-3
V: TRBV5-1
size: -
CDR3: CASSPGQTTDTQYF

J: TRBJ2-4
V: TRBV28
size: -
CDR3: CASSFGGIRNIQYF

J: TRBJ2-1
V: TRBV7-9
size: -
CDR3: CASRTFPRGDEQFF

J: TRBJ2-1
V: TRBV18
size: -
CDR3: CASSLRTGSSYNEQFF

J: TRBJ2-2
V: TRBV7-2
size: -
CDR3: CASSFGSGGTLTGELFF

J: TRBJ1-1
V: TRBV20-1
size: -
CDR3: CSASSPGTGVRDTEAFF

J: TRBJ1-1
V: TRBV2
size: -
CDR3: CASSGTGGEAFF

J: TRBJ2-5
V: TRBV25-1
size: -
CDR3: CASSEFGPTAGTQYF

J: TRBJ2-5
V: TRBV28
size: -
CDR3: CASEDSSVQETQYF

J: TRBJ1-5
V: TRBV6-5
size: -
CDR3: CATGTGTNQPQHF

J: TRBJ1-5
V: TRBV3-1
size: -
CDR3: CASSLGPANQPQHF

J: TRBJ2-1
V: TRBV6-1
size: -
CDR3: CASTRLAEYNEQFF

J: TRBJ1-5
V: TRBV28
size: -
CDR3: CASSEGGRFRPQHF

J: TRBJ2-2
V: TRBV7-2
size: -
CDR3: CASSLYSVTNTGELFF

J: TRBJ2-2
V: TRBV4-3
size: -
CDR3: CASSQDRAVTGELFF

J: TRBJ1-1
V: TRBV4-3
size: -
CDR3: CASSQDGGRGAAFF

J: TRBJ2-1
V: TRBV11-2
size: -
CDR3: CASSLVVAGYSSYNEQFF

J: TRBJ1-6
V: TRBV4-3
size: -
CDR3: CASSQEQGLYSPLHF

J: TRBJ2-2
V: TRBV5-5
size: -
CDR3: CASSRTFPGELFF

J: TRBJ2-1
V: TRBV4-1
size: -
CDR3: CASSQGLTSPQFF

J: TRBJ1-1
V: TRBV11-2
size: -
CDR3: CASTPGPNTEAFF

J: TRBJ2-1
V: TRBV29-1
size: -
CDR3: CSGHRAYNEQFF

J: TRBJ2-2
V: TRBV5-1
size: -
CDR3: CASSPRTGGNTGELFF

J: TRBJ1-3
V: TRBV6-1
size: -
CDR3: CASSLGERQSLSGNTIYF

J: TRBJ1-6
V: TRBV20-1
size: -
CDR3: CSARDRVGSPLHF

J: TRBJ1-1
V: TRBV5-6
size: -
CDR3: CASSFLRNTEAFF

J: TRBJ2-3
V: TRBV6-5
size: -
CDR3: CAGCSGSFGYGADTQYF

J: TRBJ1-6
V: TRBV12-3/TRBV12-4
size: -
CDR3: CASSLLGSGNHNSPLHF

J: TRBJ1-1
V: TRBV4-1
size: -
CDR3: CASSQWGAAVDTEAFF